These 11 T cell receptor beta chains were all obtained from the same sample, sequenced in a study of OX40 agonist ivuxolimab in advanced cancers. The repertoire was sequenced with immunoSEQ multiplex PCR; TCRdb's copy has only in-frame clones and lacks some. The repertoire holds around 82,000 clones, more than 75% seen once, with approximately 0.45% in the top ten. The sample here was CD4+ or CD8+ T cells sorted from blood, taken in a trial of the OX40 agonist ivuxolimab. The receptors shown here come from an adult with an advanced solid tumor such as melanoma, head and neck, liver or kidney cancer.

The genes are TRBV19 and TRBJ1-4; D may be TRBD1 (5 bases). The germline V gene encodes CDR1 LNHDA and CDR2 SQIVND (reference sequence). Between the trimmed V and J ends, which lost 7 bases and 5 bases, there was a span of 14 bases. CDR3 size: 14 residues. CDR3 protein: CASMAQGGNEKLFF. As DNA, the CDR3 is TGTGCCAGTATGGCGCAGGGAGGGAATGAAAAACTGTTTTTT.

This chain connects TRBV9 to TRBJ2-7; D tentatively reads TRBD1 or TRBD2 (5 bases each). Per germline, CDR1 SGDLS and CDR2 YYNGEE. This CDR3 is built from 15 residues. V lost 4 bases and J 5 bases, leaving 19 bases between the germline ends. CDR3 bases: TGTGCCAGCAGCTACACCGGGACGGACTTAGACGAGCAGTACTTC. Protein: CASSYTGTDLDEQYF.

The rearrangement joins TRBV5-1 to TRBJ1-4, with 12 nucleotides matching TRBD1. CDR1 and CDR2 (germline): SGHRS, YFSETQ. This CDR3 comprises 15 residues. V lost 3 bases, J lost 8 bases, and 5 bases stayed unmatched. The CDR3 spells CASSWGQGAEEKLFF. In DNA form, the CDR3 reads TGCGCCAGCAGCTGGGGACAGGGGGCTGAAGAAAAACTGTTTTTT. Complete variable domain (other parts from reference TRBV5-1 and TRBJ1-4): KAGVTQTPRYLIKTRGQQVTLSCSPISGHRSVSWYQQTPGQGLQFLFEYFSETQRNKGNFPGRFSGRQFSNSRSEMNVSTLELGDSALYLCASSWGQGAEEKLFFGSGTQLSVL.

The gene calls are TRBV10-3 and TRBJ2-1; 9 nucleotides match TRBD2. Germline V CDR1 and CDR2: ENHRY, SYGVKD. Germline trimming cut 6 bases from V and 9 bases from J; bases unmatched to any gene: 6. The CDR3 has 13 residues. The CDR3 DNA reads as TGTGCCATCAGGGCGGGGGGGCCAATTGAGCAGTTCTTC. Its protein is CAIRAGGPIEQFF.

The chain carries TRBV4-3 and TRBJ1-2; D is undetermined. The CDR3 has 15 residues. Per the germline V gene, CDR1 is LGHNA and CDR2 is YSLEER. V was shortened by 1 base and J by 3 bases, with 12 bases between the two germline ends. CDR3 coding DNA: TGCGCCAGCAGCCAAGTGCGGCAGAACTACTATGGCTACACCTTC. Amino acids: CASSQVRQNYYGYTF.

CDR3 protein: CASSPEQSNYGYTF. DNA of the CDR3: TGTGCCAGCTCACCAGAACAGTCTAACTATGGCTACACCTTC. This rearrangement joins TRBV18 to TRBJ1-2, with unresolved D. V was pared by 2 bases and J by 0 bases, with 7 bases between. The CDR3 sequence is 14 residues long. In germline, CDR1 is KGHSH, CDR2 LQKENI.

The V call is TRBV5-1, the J call TRBJ1-1; tentative D call: TRBD1 (5 bases). The CDR3 sequence is 14 residues long. Trimming removed 4 bases from V and 1 base from J, with 11 bases in between. CDR1 is SGHRS and CDR2 is YFSETQ in the germline V gene. CDR3 sequence reads: CASSPSGGNTEAFF. Written as DNA, the CDR3 is TGCGCCAGCAGCCCCTCGGGGGGGAACACTGAAGCTTTCTTT.

This chain links TRBV6-5 with TRBJ1-6; D uncertain. Trimming shortened V by 2 bases and J by 5 bases, and 10 bases separated the two germline ends. The CDR3 contains 15 residues. Looked up from germline, CDR1 is MNHEY and CDR2 is SVGAGI. The CDR3 here is CASSYSGRNNSPLHF. CDR3 nucleotides: TGTGCCAGCAGTTACAGTGGACGGAATAATTCACCCCTCCACTTT.

The chain uses TRBV29-1 and TRBJ2-2; possibly TRBD1 for D (6 bases). The V gene's germline CDR1 is SQVTM and CDR2 ANQGSEA. With 3 bases removed from V and 4 bases from J, the gap between germline ends came to 9 bases. CDR3 size: 13 residues. The CDR3 region has the DNA TGCAGCGTTGAGGACAGCTTCACCGGGGAGCTGTTTTTT. This gives the protein CSVEDSFTGELFF.

The chain couples TRBV5-4 to TRBJ1-2; 11 nucleotides line up with TRBD1. Germline V gene sequence: CDR1 SGHNT, CDR2 YYREEE (reference sequence). CDR3 length: 14 residues. Losses at the gene ends were 4 bases for V and 5 bases for J; bases not matched to a gene: 4. The DNA for the CDR3 is TGTGCCAGCAGCCGAGGGACAGGGGGGTATGGCTACACCTTC. Protein: CASSRGTGGYGYTF.

Only a few counts were recorded for this clone. The chain carries TRBV6-1 and TRBJ2-2; D might be TRBD1 (5 bases). The CDR3 extends over 14 amino acids. V was shortened by 2 bases and J by 4 bases, with 8 bases between the two germline ends. The V gene's germline CDR1 is MNHNS and CDR2 SASEGT. The CDR3 is CASSEIRATGELFF. CDR3 in DNA: TGTGCCAGCAGTGAAATCAGGGCCACCGGGGAGCTGTTTTTT.